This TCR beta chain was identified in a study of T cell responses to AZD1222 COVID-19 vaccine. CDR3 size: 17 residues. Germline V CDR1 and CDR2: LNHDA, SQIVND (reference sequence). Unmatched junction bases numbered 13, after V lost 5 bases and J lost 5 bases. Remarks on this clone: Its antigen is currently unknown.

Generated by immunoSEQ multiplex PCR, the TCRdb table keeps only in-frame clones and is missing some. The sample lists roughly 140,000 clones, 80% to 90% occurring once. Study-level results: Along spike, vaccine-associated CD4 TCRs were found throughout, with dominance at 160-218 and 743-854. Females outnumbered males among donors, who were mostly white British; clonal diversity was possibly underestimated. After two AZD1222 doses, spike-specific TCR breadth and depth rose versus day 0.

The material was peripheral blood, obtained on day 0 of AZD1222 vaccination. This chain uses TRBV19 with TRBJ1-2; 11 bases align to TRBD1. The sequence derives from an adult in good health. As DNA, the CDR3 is TGTGCCAGTAGTTACGGACAGGGGGCGATGCCTACGTATGGCTACACCTTC. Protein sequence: CASSYGQGAMPTYGYTF.